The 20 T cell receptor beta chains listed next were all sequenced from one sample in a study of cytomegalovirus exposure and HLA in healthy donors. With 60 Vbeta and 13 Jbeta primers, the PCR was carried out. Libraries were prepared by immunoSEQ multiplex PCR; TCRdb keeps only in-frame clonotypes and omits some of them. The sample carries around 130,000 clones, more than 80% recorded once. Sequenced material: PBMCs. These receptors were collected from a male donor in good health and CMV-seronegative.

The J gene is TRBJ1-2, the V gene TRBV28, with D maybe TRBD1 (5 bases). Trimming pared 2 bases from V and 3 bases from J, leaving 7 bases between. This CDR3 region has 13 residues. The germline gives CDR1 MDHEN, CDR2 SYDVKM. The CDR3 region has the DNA TGTGCCAGCAGTTTACAGGGTCACTATGGCTACACCTTC. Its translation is CASSLQGHYGYTF.

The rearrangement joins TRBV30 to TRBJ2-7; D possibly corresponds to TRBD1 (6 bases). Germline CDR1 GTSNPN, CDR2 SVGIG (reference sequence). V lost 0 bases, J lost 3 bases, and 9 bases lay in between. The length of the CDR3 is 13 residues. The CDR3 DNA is TGTGCCTGGAGTGTAGTCAGGGGCTACGAGCAGTACTTC. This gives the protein CAWSVVRGYEQYF.

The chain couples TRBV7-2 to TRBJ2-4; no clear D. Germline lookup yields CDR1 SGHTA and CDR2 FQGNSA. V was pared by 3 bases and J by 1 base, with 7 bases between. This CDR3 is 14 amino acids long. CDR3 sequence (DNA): TGTGCCAGCAGCTTGTTGCAGGCCAAAAACATTCAGTACTTC. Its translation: CASSLLQAKNIQYF.

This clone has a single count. CDR3 protein: CASSQDRDTNQPQHF. Here the CDR3 DNA reads TGCGCCAGCAGCCAAGACAGGGACACGAATCAGCCCCAGCATTTT. V and J are TRBV4-1 and TRBJ1-5; tentative D call: TRBD1 (6 bases). Germline V gene lookup returns CDR1 MGHRA and CDR2 YSYEKL. The CDR3 has 15 residues. V was pared by 0 bases and J by 4 bases, with 10 bases between.

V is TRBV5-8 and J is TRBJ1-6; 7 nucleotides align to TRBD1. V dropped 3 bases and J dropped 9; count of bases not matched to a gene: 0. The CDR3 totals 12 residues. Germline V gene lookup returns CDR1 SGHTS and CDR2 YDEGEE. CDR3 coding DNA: TGTGCCAGCAGCTACAGGGGTTCACCCCTCCACTTT. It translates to CASSYRGSPLHF.

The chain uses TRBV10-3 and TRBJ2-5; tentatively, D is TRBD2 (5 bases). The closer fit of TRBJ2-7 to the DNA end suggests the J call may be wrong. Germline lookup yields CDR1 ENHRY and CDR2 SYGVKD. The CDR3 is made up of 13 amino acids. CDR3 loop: CAINSGLAYEQYF. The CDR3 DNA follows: TGTGCCATCAATAGTGGACTTGCCTACGAGCAGTACTTC.

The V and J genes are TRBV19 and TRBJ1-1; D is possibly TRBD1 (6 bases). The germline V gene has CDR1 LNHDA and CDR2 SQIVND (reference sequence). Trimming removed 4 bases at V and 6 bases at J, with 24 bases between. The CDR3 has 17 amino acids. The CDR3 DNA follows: TGTGCCAGTAGTACCCCAAGGGGGGGATCCAGGGTAGCTGAAGCTTTCTTT. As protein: CASSTPRGGSRVAEAFF. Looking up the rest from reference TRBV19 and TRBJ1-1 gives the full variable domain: DGGITQSPKYLFRKEGQNVTLSCEQNLNHDAMYWYRQDPGQGLRLIYYSQIVNDFQKGDIAEGYSVSREKKESFPLTVTSAQKNPTAFYLCASSTPRGGSRVAEAFFGQGTRLTVV.

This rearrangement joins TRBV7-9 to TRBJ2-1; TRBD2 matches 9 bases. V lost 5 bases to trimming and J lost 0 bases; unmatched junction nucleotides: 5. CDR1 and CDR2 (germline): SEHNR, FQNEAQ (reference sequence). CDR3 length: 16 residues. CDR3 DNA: TGTGCCAGCAGCGCCCGGACTAGCGTCTCCTACAATGAGCAGTTCTTC. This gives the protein CASSARTSVSYNEQFF. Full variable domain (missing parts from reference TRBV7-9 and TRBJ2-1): DTGVSQNPRHKITKRGQNVTFRCDPISEHNRLYWYRQTLGQGPEFLTYFQNEAQLEKSRLLSDRFSAERPKGSFSTLEIQRTEQGDSAMYLCASSARTSVSYNEQFFGPGTRLTVL.

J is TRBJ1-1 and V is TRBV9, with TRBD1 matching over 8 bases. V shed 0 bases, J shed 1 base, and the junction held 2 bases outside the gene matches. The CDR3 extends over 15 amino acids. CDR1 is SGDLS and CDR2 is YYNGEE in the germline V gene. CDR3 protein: CASSVGQGWNTEAFF. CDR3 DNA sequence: TGTGCCAGCAGCGTAGGACAGGGGTGGAACACTGAAGCTTTCTTT.

CDR3 nucleotide sequence: TGTGCCAGCTTTGGAGCGGGAGGTCGGTCCGCTCCTGAGCAGTTCTTC. Protein: CASFGAGGRSAPEQFF. The genes are TRBV6-6 and TRBJ2-1, with 9 bases that match TRBD2. Germline V CDR1 and CDR2: MNHNY, SVGAGI (reference sequence). The CDR3 loop spans 16 amino acids. J lost 9 bases, V lost 8 bases, and 17 bases had no gene match.

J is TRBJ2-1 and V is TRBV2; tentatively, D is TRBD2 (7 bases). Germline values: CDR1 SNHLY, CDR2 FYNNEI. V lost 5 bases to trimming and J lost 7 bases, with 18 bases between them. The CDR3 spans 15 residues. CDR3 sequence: CASSLSAGQRNEQFF. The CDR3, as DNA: TGTGCCAGCAGTCTCTCAGCGGGACAAAGGAATGAGCAGTTCTTC.

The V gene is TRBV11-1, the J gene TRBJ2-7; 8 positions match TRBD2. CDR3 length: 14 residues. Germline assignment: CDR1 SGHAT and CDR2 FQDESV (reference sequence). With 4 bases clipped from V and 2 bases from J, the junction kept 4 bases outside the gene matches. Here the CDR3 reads CASSSKRGTYEQYF. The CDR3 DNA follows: TGTGCCAGCAGCTCGAAGCGGGGGACCTACGAGCAGTACTTC.

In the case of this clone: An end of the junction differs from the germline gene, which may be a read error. The CDR3 bases are TGTTCCAGCAGCTTAGTCCATCGTATCTGGGACAGGGCCTATTCACCCCTCCACTTT. Protein: CSSSLVHRIWDRAYSPLHF. The chain couples TRBV7-9 to TRBJ1-6; TRBD1 matches at 9 bases. This CDR3 contains 19 residues. Germline V gene sequence: CDR1 SEHNR, CDR2 FQNEAQ (reference sequence).

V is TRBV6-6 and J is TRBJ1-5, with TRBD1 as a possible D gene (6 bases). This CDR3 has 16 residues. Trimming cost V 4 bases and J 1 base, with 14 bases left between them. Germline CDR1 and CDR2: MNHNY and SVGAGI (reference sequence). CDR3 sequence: CASSSVQGRSNQPQHF. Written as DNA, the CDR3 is TGTGCCAGCAGTTCCGTACAGGGAAGGAGCAATCAGCCCCAGCATTTT.

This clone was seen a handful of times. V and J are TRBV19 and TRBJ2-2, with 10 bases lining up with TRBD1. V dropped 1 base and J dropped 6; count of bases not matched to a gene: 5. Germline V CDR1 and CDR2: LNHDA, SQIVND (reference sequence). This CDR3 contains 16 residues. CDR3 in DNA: TGTGCCAGTAGTATAGGACAGGGGGCGCCTCCCGGGGAGCTGTTTTTT. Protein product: CASSIGQGAPPGELFF.

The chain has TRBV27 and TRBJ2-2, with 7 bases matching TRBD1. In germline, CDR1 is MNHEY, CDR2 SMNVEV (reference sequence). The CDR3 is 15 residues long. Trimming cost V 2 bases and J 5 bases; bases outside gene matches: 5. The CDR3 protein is CASSLKPGGTGELFF. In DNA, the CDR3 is TGTGCCAGCAGTTTAAAGCCAGGGGGAACCGGGGAGCTGTTTTTT.

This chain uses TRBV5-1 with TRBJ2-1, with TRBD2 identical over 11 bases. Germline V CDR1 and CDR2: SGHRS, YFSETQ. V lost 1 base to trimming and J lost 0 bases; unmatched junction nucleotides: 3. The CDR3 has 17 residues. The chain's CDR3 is CASSLLTSGISYNEQFF. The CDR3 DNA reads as TGCGCCAGCAGCTTGTTGACTAGCGGGATCTCCTACAATGAGCAGTTCTTC.

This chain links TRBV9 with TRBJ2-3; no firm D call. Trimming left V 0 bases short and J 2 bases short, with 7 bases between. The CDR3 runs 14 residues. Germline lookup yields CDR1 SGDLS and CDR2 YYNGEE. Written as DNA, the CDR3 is TGTGCCAGCAGCGTAGCCCAATCCACAGATACGCAGTATTTT. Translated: CASSVAQSTDTQYF. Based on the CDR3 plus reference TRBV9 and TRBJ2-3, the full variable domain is DSGVTQTPKHLITATGQRVTLRCSPRSGDLSVYWYQQSLDQGLQFLIQYYNGEERAKGNILERFSAQQFPDLHSELNLSSLELGDSALYFCASSVAQSTDTQYFGPGTRLTVL.

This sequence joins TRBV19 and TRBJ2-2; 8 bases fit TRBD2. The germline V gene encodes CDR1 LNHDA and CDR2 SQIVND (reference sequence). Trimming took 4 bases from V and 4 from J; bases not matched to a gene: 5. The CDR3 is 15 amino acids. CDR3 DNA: TGTGCCAGTAGTAGTAGCGGGGTAGGCACCGGGGAGCTGTTTTTT. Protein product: CASSSSGVGTGELFF. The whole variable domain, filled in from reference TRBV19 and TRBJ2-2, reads DGGITQSPKYLFRKEGQNVTLSCEQNLNHDAMYWYRQDPGQGLRLIYYSQIVNDFQKGDIAEGYSVSREKKESFPLTVTSAQKNPTAFYLCASSSSGVGTGELFFGEGSRLTVL.

CDR3 sequence (DNA): TGTGCCAGCAGCTTTCGACTAGCGGGGGGCGTTCAAGAGACCCAGTACTTC. Protein: CASSFRLAGGVQETQYF. The chain employs TRBV5-6 and TRBJ2-5; the match to TRBD2 covers 13 bases. V was clipped by 2 bases and J by 2 bases; unmatched bases: 6. Per germline, CDR1 SGHDT and CDR2 YYEEEE. This CDR3 is built from 17 residues. The variable domain in full, completed from reference TRBV5-6 and TRBJ2-5, reads DAGVTQSPTHLIKTRGQQVTLRCSPKSGHDTVSWYQQALGQGPQFIFQYYEEEERQRGNFPDRFSGHQFPNYSSELNVNALLLGDSALYLCASSFRLAGGVQETQYFGPGTRLLVL.